This entry lists 25 T cell receptor beta chains sequenced from one sample in a study of blood T cell repertoires in COVID-19. Some clones are missing from TCRdb's copy, which holds only in-frame ones; the method was immunoSEQ multiplex PCR. The table includes over 350,000 clones, roughly 89% detected once. What was sequenced was PBMCs or T cells enriched from blood (not recorded which). These TCRs come from a woman aged 50 to 60 who had recovered from COVID-19.

V is TRBV5-1 and J is TRBJ2-7; no clear D gene. Germline V CDR1 and CDR2: SGHRS, YFSETQ. The CDR3 totals 13 residues. V was clipped by 1 base and J by 5 bases, with 10 bases between them. CDR3: CASSLRSSDEQYF. CDR3 in DNA: TGCGCCAGCAGCTTGCGGAGCTCGGACGAGCAGTACTTC. The full variable domain, with the rest looked up from reference TRBV5-1 and TRBJ2-7, is KAGVTQTPRYLIKTRGQQVTLSCSPISGHRSVSWYQQTPGQGLQFLFEYFSETQRNKGNFPGRFSGRQFSNSRSEMNVSTLELGDSALYLCASSLRSSDEQYFGPGTRLTVT.

V usage is TRBV4-2 and J usage is TRBJ2-7; 9 bases match TRBD1. Looked up from germline, CDR1 is LGHNA and CDR2 is YNFKEQ. The CDR3 consists of 16 residues. Trimming cost V 1 base and J 7 bases; bases outside gene matches: 11. CDR3 bases: TGTGCCAGCAGCCAAGTTCCGGGACAGGGATTCGGGGAGCAGTACTTC. Residues: CASSQVPGQGFGEQYF.

In regard to this clone: One end of the junction does not line up with germline, which may come from a read error. The V and J genes are TRBV11-3 and TRBJ2-7; 9 nucleotides agree with TRBD1. The CDR3 length is 15 residues. Germline CDR1 SGHNT, CDR2 YENEEA. The CDR3 spells CASSLEGQGRYEQYF. The CDR3 DNA reads TGTGCCAGCAGCCTAGAAGGACAGGGGCGATACGAGCAGTACTTC.

This chain uses TRBV3-1 (or the pseudogene TRBV3-2) with TRBJ2-5; D is undetermined. V was clipped by 0 bases and J by 5 bases, with 10 bases between them. This CDR3 is built from 14 residues. The germline CDR1 and CDR2 sequences are LGHDT and YNNKEL (reference sequence). The CDR3 coding sequence is TGTGCCAGCAGCCAAGATTATATGTCCGAGACCCAGTACTTC. Its translation is CASSQDYMSETQYF.

The chain carries TRBV7-9 and TRBJ2-1; D uncertain. V lost 0 bases and J 5 bases, leaving 11 bases between the germline ends. CDR1 and CDR2 from the germline V gene are SEHNR and FQNEAQ (reference sequence). This CDR3 is 15 amino acids long. The CDR3 bases are TGTGCCAGCAGCTTAGCGCTTGGGCAGAACAATGAGCAGTTCTTC. This translates into CASSLALGQNNEQFF.

V usage is TRBV7-9 and J usage is TRBJ2-6, with 7 bases that match TRBD1. The trim removed 4 bases at V and 2 bases at J, leaving 5 bases unmatched. The CDR3 loop spans 16 amino acids. CDR1 is SEHNR and CDR2 is FQNEAQ in the germline V gene (reference sequence). The CDR3 sequence: CASSSDRAAGANVLTF. CDR3 DNA sequence: TGTGCCAGCAGCTCTGACAGGGCGGCTGGGGCCAACGTCCTGACTTTC.

The chain recombines TRBV5-1 with TRBJ2-7, with D possibly being TRBD2 (6 bases). Trimming removed 3 bases at V and 0 bases at J, with 19 bases between. Germline V gives CDR1 SGHRS, CDR2 YFSETQ. CDR3 size: 17 residues. The CDR3 region has the DNA TGCGCCAGCAGCTCAGTCGCGGGGACTCTCAGCTCCTACGAGCAGTACTTC. It is translated as CASSSVAGTLSSYEQYF.

The V call is TRBV2, the J call TRBJ2-2; the D is unclear. CDR1 and CDR2 from the germline V gene are SNHLY and FYNNEI. Trimming shortened V by 4 bases and J by 0 bases, and 9 bases separated the two germline ends. CDR3 size: 15 residues. The chain's CDR3 is CASSVEATNTGELFF. CDR3 DNA: TGTGCCAGCAGTGTAGAAGCTACGAACACCGGGGAGCTGTTTTTT.

The chain is built from TRBV19 and TRBJ1-2; no definite D call. V was pared by 3 bases and J by 4 bases, with 12 bases between. This CDR3 is 14 amino acids long. CDR1 and CDR2 from the germline V gene are LNHDA and SQIVND (reference sequence). CDR3 nucleotide sequence: TGTGCCAGTAGTATTAGAAGGAACAGCTATGGCTACACCTTC. This codes for CASSIRRNSYGYTF.

The chain is built from TRBV6-5 and TRBJ2-1; 7 positions agree with TRBD1. Trimming removed 8 bases from V and 10 bases from J; junction bases left unmatched: 17. The CDR3 has 15 residues. CDR1 MNHEY and CDR2 SVGAGI come from the germline V gene. The chain's CDR3 is CASGTEGFAVHEQFF. As DNA, the CDR3 is TGTGCCAGCGGGACAGAGGGGTTCGCGGTACACGAGCAGTTCTTC.

This rearrangement joins TRBV4-1 to TRBJ2-3; D remains unclear. V was pared by 3 bases and J by 3 bases, with 10 bases between. The germline gives CDR1 MGHRA, CDR2 YSYEKL. This CDR3 region has 14 residues. CDR3 loop: CASSHPGWTDTQYF. CDR3 in DNA: TGCGCCAGCAGCCACCCGGGTTGGACAGATACGCAGTATTTT.

With respect to this clone: Other DNA sequences in the sample encode the same CDR3. This sequence joins TRBV7-2 and TRBJ1-2; 9 bases match TRBD1. CDR3 length equals 14 residues. The ends lost 5 bases at V and 5 bases at J; junction bases unmatched: 6. Germline CDR1 is SGHTA and CDR2 is FQGNSA. The CDR3 DNA follows: TGTGCCAGCAGCCTACCCGGGACAGGGTATGGCTACACCTTC. Residues: CASSLPGTGYGYTF.

This chain joins TRBV5-1 and TRBJ1-2, with a weak D call TRBD1 (5 bases). CDR1 is SGHRS and CDR2 is YFSETQ in the germline V gene. The CDR3 loop spans 15 amino acids. Trimming removed 2 bases from V and 0 bases from J, with 11 bases in between. For the CDR3, the DNA is TGCGCCAGCAGCTTATCAGGGATGACTAACTATGGCTACACCTTC. Translating it yields CASSLSGMTNYGYTF. Full variable domain (rest looked up from reference TRBV5-1 and TRBJ1-2): KAGVTQTPRYLIKTRGQQVTLSCSPISGHRSVSWYQQTPGQGLQFLFEYFSETQRNKGNFPGRFSGRQFSNSRSEMNVSTLELGDSALYLCASSLSGMTNYGYTFGSGTRLTVV.

The chain joins TRBV7-2 to TRBJ2-3; 11 positions agree with TRBD2. V dropped 1 base and J dropped 8; count of bases not matched to a gene: 5. The CDR3 spans 15 residues. Germline CDR1 and CDR2: SGHTA and FQGNSA. The CDR3 DNA sequence: TGTGCCAGCAGCTTAGGGCTAGCGGGGGGTTCTACGCAGTATTTT. This sequence encodes CASSLGLAGGSTQYF.

This chain connects TRBV12-3 or TRBV12-4 to TRBJ2-1; D is undetermined. V gave up 8 bases and J gave up 4 bases, with 6 bases separating them. The CDR3 runs 11 residues. The CDR3 spells CASLAYNEQFF. CDR3 bases: TGTGCCAGCTTGGCTTACAATGAGCAGTTCTTC.

This chain connects TRBV24-1 to TRBJ1-5, with a tentative D call TRBD1 (5 bases). The germline V gene encodes CDR1 KGHDR and CDR2 SFDVKD. The V end was cut by 3 bases, the J end by 3 bases, with 8 bases between. There are 14 residues in the CDR3. The DNA of the CDR3 is TGTGCCACCAGTGATAGCAGGGCCAATCAGCCCCAGCATTTT. Translating gives CATSDSRANQPQHF.

In regard to this clone: The sample has other DNA sequences that encode this CDR3 too. This chain joins TRBV7-2 and TRBJ1-3, with no clear D. CDR3 size: 16 residues. Trimming stripped 0 bases from V and 0 bases from J, with 9 bases between. The germline CDR1 and CDR2 sequences are SGHTA and FQGNSA. The CDR3 spells CASSLAPPSSGNTIYF. The CDR3 bases are TGTGCCAGCAGCTTAGCCCCCCCGAGCTCTGGAAACACCATATATTTT.

The J gene is TRBJ1-1, the V gene TRBV4-1; 8 bases line up with TRBD1. The CDR3 loop spans 14 amino acids. Germline trimming cut 1 base from V and 5 bases from J; bases unmatched to any gene: 3. CDR1 and CDR2 from the germline V gene are MGHRA and YSYEKL. The CDR3 reads CASSQVRQGTEAFF. The CDR3 nucleotides are TGCGCCAGCAGCCAAGTCCGACAGGGGACTGAAGCTTTCTTT.

The genes are TRBV11-2 and TRBJ2-5; TRBD2 matches 11 bases. The CDR3 spans 16 residues. J was trimmed by 3 bases and V by 5 bases; bases with no gene match: 8. The germline V gene has CDR1 SGHAT and CDR2 FQNNGV. CDR3 coding DNA: TGTGCCAGCAGCCACCAACCGACTAGCGGGGAAGAGACCCAGTACTTC. Translation: CASSHQPTSGEETQYF. Based on the CDR3 plus reference TRBV11-2 and TRBJ2-5, the full variable domain is EAGVAQSPRYKIIEKRQSVAFWCNPISGHATLYWYQQILGQGPKLLIQFQNNGVVDDSQLPKDRFSAERLKGVDSTLKIQPAKLEDSAVYLCASSHQPTSGEETQYFGPGTRLLVL.

The chain joins TRBV19 to TRBJ2-7; the D gene is possibly TRBD1 (5 bases). The CDR3 covers 15 residues. Between the trimmed V and J ends, which lost 3 bases and 2 bases, there was a span of 14 bases. Germline loops: CDR1 LNHDA, CDR2 SQIVND (reference sequence). CDR3 DNA: TGTGCCAGTAGTATCGGGCGGACACCTGCCTACGAGCAGTACTTC. It yields the protein CASSIGRTPAYEQYF.

The rearrangement links TRBV6-5 to TRBJ1-2; TRBD1 aligns across 7 bases. With V trimmed by 0 bases and J by 8 bases, 3 bases remained unmatched. This CDR3 contains 13 residues. The germline gives CDR1 MNHEY, CDR2 SVGAGI. The CDR3 coding sequence is TGTGCCAGCAGTTACTCACAGGGACAGGGCTACACCTTC. Translated, it gives CASSYSQGQGYTF.

The V and J genes are TRBV29-1 and TRBJ1-1; a weak D match, TRBD1 (6 bases). Trimming removed 1 base at V and 6 bases at J, with 15 bases between. Germline V gene sequence: CDR1 SQVTM, CDR2 ANQGSEA. The CDR3 spans 14 residues. CDR3 bases: TGCAGCGTTGAAGTGGTGCAGGGGTACTCTGAAGCTTTCTTT. It is translated as CSVEVVQGYSEAFF.

The chain employs TRBV25-1 and TRBJ2-1; D remains ambiguous. The CDR3 is 14 residues long. Germline CDR1 and CDR2: MGHDK and SYGVNS. V was shortened by 1 base and J by 0 bases, with 4 bases between the two germline ends. DNA for the CDR3: TGTGCCAGCAGTGAATCTAGCTCCTACAATGAGCAGTTCTTC. It specifies CASSESSSYNEQFF.

This chain joins TRBV27 and TRBJ1-5, with D tentatively TRBD1 (5 bases). Between the trimmed V and J ends, which lost 7 bases and 5 bases, there was a span of 18 bases. Germline assignment: CDR1 MNHEY and CDR2 SMNVEV (reference sequence). CDR3 size: 15 residues. CDR3 region: CASTPWGGADQPQHF. CDR3 DNA sequence: TGTGCCAGCACTCCCTGGGGAGGGGCCGATCAGCCCCAGCATTTT.

This clone was counted a single time. V usage is TRBV15 and J usage is TRBJ1-4; D uncertain. The CDR3 totals 12 residues. Germline V gene data show CDR1 as LNHNV and CDR2 as YYDKDF (reference sequence). Trimming removed 5 bases from V and 7 bases from J, with 8 bases in between. CDR3 sequence reads: CATSAYSEKLFF. The CDR3 bases are TGTGCCACCAGCGCCTACAGTGAAAAACTGTTTTTT. Filled out from reference TRBV15 and TRBJ1-4, the complete variable domain reads DAMVIQNPRYQVTQFGKPVTLSCSQTLNHNVMYWYQQKSSQAPKLLFHYYDKDFNNEADTPDNFQSRRPNTSFCFLDIRSPGLGDTAMYLCATSAYSEKLFFGSGTQLSVL.